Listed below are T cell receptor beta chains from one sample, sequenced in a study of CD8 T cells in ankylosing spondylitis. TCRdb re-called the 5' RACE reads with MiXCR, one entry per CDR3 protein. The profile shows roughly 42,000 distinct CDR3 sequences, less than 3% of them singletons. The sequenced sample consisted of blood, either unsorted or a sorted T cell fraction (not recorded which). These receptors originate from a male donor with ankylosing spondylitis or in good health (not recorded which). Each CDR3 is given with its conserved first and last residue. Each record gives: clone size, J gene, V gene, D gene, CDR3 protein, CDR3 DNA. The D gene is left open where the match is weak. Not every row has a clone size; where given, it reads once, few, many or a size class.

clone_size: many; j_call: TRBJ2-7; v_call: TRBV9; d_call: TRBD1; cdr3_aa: CASSEGQGYEQYF; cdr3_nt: TGTGCCAGCAGCGAGGGACAGGGCTACGAGCAGTACTTC
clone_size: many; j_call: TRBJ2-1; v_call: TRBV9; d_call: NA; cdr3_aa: CASSLRLSSYNEQFF; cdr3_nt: TGTGCCAGCAGCCTCAGACTTTCTTCCTACAATGAGCAGTTCTTC
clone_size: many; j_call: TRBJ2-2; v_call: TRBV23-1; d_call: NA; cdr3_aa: CAIFAQYLRYKCSNTGELFF; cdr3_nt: NA
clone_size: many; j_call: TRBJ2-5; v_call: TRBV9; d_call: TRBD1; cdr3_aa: CASSATQGSQETQYF; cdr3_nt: TGTGCCAGCAGCGCAACACAGGGGAGCCAAGAGACCCAGTACTTC
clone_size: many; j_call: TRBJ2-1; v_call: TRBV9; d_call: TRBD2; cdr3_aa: CASSVEGLAGFGNEQFF; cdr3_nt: TGTGCCAGCAGCGTGGAAGGACTAGCGGGTTTCGGCAATGAGCAGTTCTTC
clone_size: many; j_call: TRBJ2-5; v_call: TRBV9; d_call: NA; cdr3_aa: CASSGPMQGETQYF; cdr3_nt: TGTGCCAGCAGCGGGCCCATGCAGGGGGAGACCCAGTACTTC
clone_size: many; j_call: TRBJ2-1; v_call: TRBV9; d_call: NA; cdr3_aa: CASSVGGDPLLYNEQFF; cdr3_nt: TGTGCCAGCAGCGTAGGAGGGGACCCGCTGCTCTACAATGAGCAGTTCTTC
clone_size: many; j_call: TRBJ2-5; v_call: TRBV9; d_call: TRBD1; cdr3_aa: CASSARQGSEETQYF; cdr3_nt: TGTGCCAGCAGCGCCAGACAGGGATCAGAAGAGACCCAGTACTTC
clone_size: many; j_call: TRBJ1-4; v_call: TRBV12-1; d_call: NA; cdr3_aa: CASSPGRDNEKLFF; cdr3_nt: TGTGCCAGCAGCCCTGGACGGGATAATGAAAAACTGTTTTTT
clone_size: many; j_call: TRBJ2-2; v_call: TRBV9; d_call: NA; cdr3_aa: CASSPRGQGNGELFF; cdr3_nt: TGTGCCAGCAGCCCGCGGGGCCAGGGTAACGGGGAGCTGTTTTTT
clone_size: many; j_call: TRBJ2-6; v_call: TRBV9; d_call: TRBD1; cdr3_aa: CASSSPTGGWSGANVLTF; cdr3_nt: TGTGCCAGCAGCTCCCCGACAGGGGGGTGGTCTGGGGCCAACGTCCTGACTTTC
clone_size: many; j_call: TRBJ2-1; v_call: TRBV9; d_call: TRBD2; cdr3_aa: CASSVSQGLGWTYEQFF; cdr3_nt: TGTGCCAGCAGCGTCTCCCAGGGACTAGGTTGGACCTATGAGCAGTTCTTC
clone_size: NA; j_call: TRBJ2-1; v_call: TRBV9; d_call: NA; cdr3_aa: CASSVGQRNDNEQFF; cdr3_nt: TGTGCCAGCAGCGTCGGACAACGGAATGACAATGAGCAGTTCTTC
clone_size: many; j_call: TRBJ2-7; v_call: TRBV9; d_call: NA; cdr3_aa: CASSVGTGPNEQYF; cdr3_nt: TGTGCCAGCAGCGTAGGTACAGGACCGAACGAGCAGTACTTC
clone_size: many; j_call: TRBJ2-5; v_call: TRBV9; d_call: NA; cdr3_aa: CASSVVPGRLQETQYF; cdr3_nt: TGTGCCAGCAGCGTAGTTCCGGGGAGGCTCCAAGAGACCCAGTACTTC
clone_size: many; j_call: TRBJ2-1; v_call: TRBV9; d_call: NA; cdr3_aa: CASSVDLAGEQFF; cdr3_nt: TGTGCCAGCAGCGTAGATCTAGCCGGTGAGCAGTTCTTC
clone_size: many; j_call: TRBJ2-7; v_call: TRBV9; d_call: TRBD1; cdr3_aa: CASSPRGQFVNEQYF; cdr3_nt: TGTGCCAGCAGCCCCCGGGGACAGTTCGTCAACGAGCAGTACTTC
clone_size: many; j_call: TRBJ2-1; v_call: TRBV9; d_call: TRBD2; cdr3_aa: CASSVEQAGTDNEQFF; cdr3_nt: TGTGCCAGCAGCGTAGAGCAAGCGGGAACGGACAATGAGCAGTTCTTC
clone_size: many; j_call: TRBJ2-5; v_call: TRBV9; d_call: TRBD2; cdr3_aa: CASSVDPNLAGGLETQYF; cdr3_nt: TGTGCCAGCAGCGTAGACCCCAACCTAGCGGGGGGGTTGGAGACCCAGTACTTC
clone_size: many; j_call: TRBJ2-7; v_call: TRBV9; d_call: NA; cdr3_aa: CASSARGGTTYEQYF; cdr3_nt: TGTGCCAGCAGCGCCCGAGGGGGAACAACCTACGAGCAGTACTTC
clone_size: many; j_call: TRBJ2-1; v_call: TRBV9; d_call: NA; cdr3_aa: CASSVGQGIYEQFF; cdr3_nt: TGTGCCAGCAGCGTAGGTCAAGGTATTTATGAGCAGTTCTTC
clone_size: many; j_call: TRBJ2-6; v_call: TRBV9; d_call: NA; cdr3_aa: CASSKGNGISGANVLTF; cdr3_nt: TGTGCCAGCAGCAAAGGAAACGGAATCTCTGGGGCCAACGTCCTGACTTTC
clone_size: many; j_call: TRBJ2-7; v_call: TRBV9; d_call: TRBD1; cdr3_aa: CASSAGGTSYEQYF; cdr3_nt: TGTGCCAGCAGCGCAGGGGGCACTTCCTACGAGCAGTACTTC
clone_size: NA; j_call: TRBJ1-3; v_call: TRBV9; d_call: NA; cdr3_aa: CASSVARDDTIYF; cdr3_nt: TGTGCCAGCAGCGTAGCCAGGGATGACACCATATATTTT
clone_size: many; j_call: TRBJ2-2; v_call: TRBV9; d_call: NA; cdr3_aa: CASSVRGTNTGELFF; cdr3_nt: TGTGCCAGCAGCGTACGCGGGACCAACACCGGGGAGCTGTTTTTT
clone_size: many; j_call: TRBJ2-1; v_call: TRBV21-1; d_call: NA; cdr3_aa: CASSSPQNYNEQFF; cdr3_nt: TGTGCCAGCAGCTCCCCCCAGAATTACAATGAGCAGTTCTTC
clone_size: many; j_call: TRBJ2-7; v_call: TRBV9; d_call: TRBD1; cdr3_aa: CASSVGTGGPYEQYF; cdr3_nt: TGTGCCAGCAGCGTAGGGACAGGGGGGCCCTACGAGCAGTACTTC